This TCR beta chain was retrieved from a study of blood T cell repertoires in COVID-19. The repertoire was sequenced with immunoSEQ multiplex PCR; TCRdb's copy has only in-frame clones and lacks some. The data hold a few hundred thousand clones, with approximately 89% observed a single time. Sequencing was carried out using peripheral blood. This clonotype was obtained from a woman aged 25 to 39 who had recovered from COVID-19.

The CDR3 sequence: CASSETGGGGEKLFF. DNA of the CDR3: TGTGCCAGCAGCGAAACAGGGGGCGGGGGTGAAAAACTGTTTTTT. J is TRBJ1-4 and V is TRBV5-4; 9 nucleotides agree with TRBD1. The V gene's germline CDR1 is SGHNT and CDR2 YYREEE (reference sequence). V was clipped by 4 bases and J by 7 bases; unmatched bases: 8. The CDR3 is made up of 15 amino acids.